The text below deals with one T cell receptor (beta chain). The target antigen is unknown. This sample is part of a study of somatic mutations in cytotoxic T cells in rheumatoid arthritis. Background on the study: Prior to any treatment and right after diagnosis, patient blood (about 30 ml EDTA) was drawn. Study findings and constraints: In the expanded CD8+ clones, the antigen targets remained unknown.

V shed 4 bases and J shed 11 bases, with 11 bases lying between them. Germline loops: CDR1 MNHNS, CDR2 SASEGT. CDR3 length equals 11 residues. Only in-frame clones appear in the TCRdb table, and some are missing; sequencing was by immunoSEQ multiplex PCR. The data contain just over 15,000 clones, roughly 75% of them singletons. Input material: CD8+ T cells sorted from blood. This clonotype was obtained from an adult with rheumatoid arthritis. The V call is TRBV6-1, the J call TRBJ1-1; possibly TRBD1 for D (6 bases). CDR3 in DNA: TGTGCCAGCAGTGTATACAGGGACGCTTTCTTT. Its protein is CASSVYRDAFF.